A selection of T cell receptor beta chains follows, all from one sample in a study of siplizumab effects on memory and regulatory T cells. The method was immunoSEQ multiplex PCR; TCRdb's version includes in-frame clones alone and lacks a portion of them. The table records about 9,900 clones, approximately 42% of them present only once. No antigen is known for these receptors. The sequenced sample consisted of CFSE-low (dividing) CD4+ T cells sorted from an allogeneic mixed lymphocyte reaction. These receptors originate from a human donor in good health; the cells came from an allogeneic mixed lymphocyte reaction. The CDR3 runs from the conserved cysteine through the conserved F or W. Each record gives: D gene, J gene, V gene, clone size, CDR3 DNA, CDR3 protein. The D gene is left open where the match is weak. Size values are once, few and many counts, or a class for expanded clones, and some rows have none.

-	TRBJ1-2	TRBV18	medium-sized	TGTGCCAGCTCACCAGTCAGGGGTTCTAACTATGGCTACACCTTC	CASSPVRGSNYGYTF
-	TRBJ1-1	TRBV19	medium-sized	TGTGCCAGTAGTGAGGGACGGAGGAACACTGAAGCTTTCTTT	CASSEGRRNTEAFF
TRBD1	TRBJ2-1	TRBV12-5	-	TGTGCTAGTGGTTTGGTACTAGGGACAGGGCCTTACAATGAGCAGTTCTTC	CASGLVLGTGPYNEQFF
TRBD2	TRBJ2-7	TRBV28	few	TGTGCCAGCAGAGCGGGACCTACCCACTTTGTGCAGCAGTACTTC	CASRAGPTHFVQQYF
-	TRBJ1-5	TRBV2	few	TGTGCCAGCAGTGCCACCCGACAGAACAATCAGCCCCAGCATTTT	CASSATRQNNQPQHF
-	TRBJ1-3	TRBV27	-	TGTGCCAGCAGTTTCGGGGGAGCAGCGGGAAACACCATATATTTT	CASSFGGAAGNTIYF
-	TRBJ1-1	TRBV7-3	-	TGTGCCAGCAGCTTAATCCCGGATGGGACTGAAGCTTTCTTT	CASSLIPDGTEAFF
-	TRBJ1-1	TRBV27	-	TGTGCCAGCAGTTTAGAGGGGAACACTGAAGCTTTCTTT	CASSLEGNTEAFF
-	TRBJ2-1	TRBV4-2	-	TGTGCCAGCAGCCAAGAAATAGCGCACAATGAGCAGTTCTTC	CASSQEIAHNEQFF
-	TRBJ2-5	TRBV18	-	TGTGCCAGCTCACTTAATGGGGGCGAGACCCAGTACTTC	CASSLNGGETQYF
-	TRBJ2-7	TRBV18	-	TGTGCCAGCTCTCCAAGGGGAGTCTACGAGCAGTACTTC	CASSPRGVYEQYF
-	TRBJ2-7	TRBV5-8	once	TGTGCCAGCAGCTCGGTCTTCTCCTACGAGCAGTACTTC	CASSSVFSYEQYF
-	TRBJ2-2	TRBV4-1	-	TGCGCCAGCAGCCGGTTGGGCACCGGGGAGCTGTTTTTT	CASSRLGTGELFF
TRBD2	TRBJ2-3	TRBV11-3	-	TGTGCCAGCAGCCCAGGACTAGCATCAGATACGCAGTATTTT	CASSPGLASDTQYF
TRBD1	TRBJ2-7	TRBV4-1	few	TGCGCCAGCAGCGTCAGACAGGGGGCCTACGAGCAGTACTTC	CASSVRQGAYEQYF
-	TRBJ1-4	TRBV18	medium-sized	TGTGCCAGCTCCCCCAGTTCAACTAATGAAAAACTGTTTTTT	CASSPSSTNEKLFF
-	TRBJ2-2	TRBV2	few	TGTGCCAGCAGGGTGACTTACACCGGGGAGCTGTTTTTT	CASRVTYTGELFF
TRBD1	TRBJ2-5	TRBV6-5	-	TGTGCCAGCAGTTCCTCCGGGACAGGGATAGAGACCCAGTACTTC	CASSSSGTGIETQYF
-	TRBJ1-1	TRBV27	-	TGTGCCAGCAGTACGACAACCATGAACACTGAAGCTTTCTTT	CASSTTTMNTEAFF
TRBD1	TRBJ2-5	TRBV6-6	once	TGTGCCAGCAGACGGACAGGGGGTGGGGAGACCCAGTACTTC	CASRRTGGGETQYF
-	TRBJ1-1	TRBV5-1	few	TGCGCCAGCAGCTTAGGCACCTTCAACACTGAAGCTTTCTTT	CASSLGTFNTEAFF
TRBD1	TRBJ2-7	TRBV6-1	-	TGTGCCAGCAGTGAACCACCGGGGACAGCGCAAGGAACCTACGAGCAGTACTTC	CASSEPPGTAQGTYEQYF
-	TRBJ1-2	TRBV7-2	-	TGTGCCAGCAGCCGACGTGTGATTCAGTCGTCATATGGCTACACCTTC	CASSRRVIQSSYGYTF
-	TRBJ1-1	TRBV5-1	-	TGCGCCAGCAGCTTGGCTGCAGGGGTGAACACTGAAGCTTTCTTT	CASSLAAGVNTEAFF
-	TRBJ2-5	TRBV19	once	TGTGCCAGTAGTATTGGGCTAGTCAAGGAGACCCAGTACTTC	CASSIGLVKETQYF
-	TRBJ2-5	TRBV5-5	-	TGTGCCAGCAGTCAGCCCCCGGGGGAGACCCAGTACTTC	CASSQPPGETQYF
-	TRBJ2-7	TRBV2	-	TGTGCCAGCAGTGATTGGAGCTACGAGCAGTACTTC	CASSDWSYEQYF
TRBD2	TRBJ2-1	TRBV18	-	TGTGCCAGCTCACCAAGCGGGAGGGCCGGTGAGCAGTTCTTC	CASSPSGRAGEQFF
-	TRBJ2-3	TRBV13	few	TGTGCCAGCAGCCTAGGGACTCAGCTCCACGATACGCAGTATTTT	CASSLGTQLHDTQYF
-	TRBJ1-3	TRBV6-9	-	TGTGCCAGCAGCAACTCTGGAAACACCATATATTTT	CASSNSGNTIYF
TRBD2	TRBJ2-1	TRBV11-3	-	TGTGCCAGCAGCTTCAGGGCGGGAGGGTACAATGAGCAGTTCTTC	CASSFRAGGYNEQFF
-	TRBJ2-7	TRBV21-1	once	TGTGCCAGCAGCACCCTATTGTTTACCGGGGGGCTGCCCCACGAGCAGTACTTC	CASSTLLFTGGLPHEQYF
-	TRBJ2-7	TRBV6-6	-	TGTGCCAGCAGTCGGCCAATCTACGAGCAGTACTTC	CASSRPIYEQYF
TRBD2	TRBJ2-5	TRBV23-1	few	TGCGCCAACCCCCGTAGAGGACTAGCGGGAAAAAGTGGCGAGACCCAGTACTTC	CANPRRGLAGKSGETQYF
TRBD1	TRBJ1-3	TRBV27	medium-sized	TGTGCCAGCCGACAAGCGGGACAGCTCTCTGGAAACACCATATATTTT	CASRQAGQLSGNTIYF
-	TRBJ1-1	TRBV29-1	-	TGCAGCGCTCTACAGTGGGGGGACACTGAAGCTTTCTTT	CSALQWGDTEAFF
TRBD1	TRBJ1-2	TRBV7-2	few	TGTGCCAGCGTAGACAGGGGGGACTATGGCTACACCTTC	CASVDRGDYGYTF
-	TRBJ1-1	TRBV19	medium-sized	TGTGCCAGTAGTATAGTCGACACTATGAACACTGAAGCTTTCTTT	CASSIVDTMNTEAFF
TRBD2	TRBJ2-3	TRBV5-1	-	TGCGCCAGCAGCTTGGTAGTAGCGGGAGGGGCAGATACGCAGTATTTT	CASSLVVAGGADTQYF
-	TRBJ2-5	TRBV5-1	-	TGCGCCAGCAGCCACCGGCCCGGACTTCGGCAAGAGACCCAGTACTTC	CASSHRPGLRQETQYF
TRBD2	TRBJ2-5	TRBV7-2	-	TGTGCCAGCAGCTTAGGTTGGTGGCGGGAGGGTATCTCGGAGACCCAGTACTTC	CASSLGWWREGISETQYF
-	TRBJ2-5	TRBV2	-	TGTGCCAGCAGTGAACCCCCCCTTAGGGAGACCCAGTACTTC	CASSEPPLRETQYF
-	TRBJ1-5	TRBV25-1	-	TGTGCCAGCAGCCCCGGACATAGCAATCAGCCCCAGCATTTT	CASSPGHSNQPQHF
TRBD1	TRBJ2-7	TRBV28	medium-sized	TGTGCCAGCAGGTCCGGGACAGCGACCTACGAGCAGTACTTC	CASRSGTATYEQYF
-	TRBJ2-7	TRBV28	large	TGTGCCAGCAGATCTCCCGCAACTACAGGTGTCGAGCAGTACTTC	CASRSPATTGVEQYF
TRBD2	TRBJ2-2	TRBV7-3	few	TGTGCCAGCAGCTTATCCCTAGCGGGCGGGGAGCTGTTTTTT	CASSLSLAGGELFF
-	TRBJ1-1	TRBV2	medium-sized	TGTGCCAGCATCGATGGAGGGGGGAGTCGGCGCACTGAAGCTTTCTTT	CASIDGGGSRRTEAFF
-	TRBJ1-4	TRBV7-9	-	TGTGCCAGCAGCTTGACGGAGGAAAAACTGTTTTTT	CASSLTEEKLFF
-	TRBJ2-7	TRBV6-6	medium-sized	TGTGCCAGCACCAAGACGGGACTGATTTCCTACGAGCAGTACTTC	CASTKTGLISYEQYF